The clone carrying this T cell receptor beta chain has a handful of counts. Its cognate antigen is unknown. The sample comes from a study of T cell repertoires in cytomegalovirus infection. Study as a whole: Matching HLA type, along with CMV infection, was indicated by public TCR beta signatures. Points from the study as a whole: Predominance within the ex vivo response was attributable to HLA-C-restricted CMV-specific TCR beta clonotypes.

TCRdb independently ran MiXCR on the reads; one entry per CDR3 protein. The sample has 300,000 or so distinct CDR3 sequences; around 9.6% are singletons. With 11 bases removed from V and 0 bases from J, the gap between germline ends came to 5 bases. CDR3 size: 12 residues. Looked up from germline, CDR1 is SEHNR and CDR2 is FQNEAQ (reference sequence). This chain joins TRBV7-9 and TRBJ2-6; no firm D call. This clonotype was sampled from a human donor in good health (CMV status not recorded). Some clones in this sample may be carry-over from other donors' samples. Material: PBMCs. CDR3 coding DNA: TGTGCCTCTTTCTCTGGGGCCAACGTCCTGACTTTC. Translating gives CASFSGANVLTF.